This T cell receptor (beta chain) was identified during a study of T cells in localized non-small cell lung cancer. CDR3 length: 16 residues. Germline trimming cut 1 base from V and 6 bases from J; bases unmatched to any gene: 12. CDR1 SGHDN and CDR2 FVKESK come from the germline V gene. Clones were sequenced by immunoSEQ multiplex PCR, and TCRdb holds only the in-frame ones, with some missing. This sample has about 10,000 clones; roughly 27% occur once, and the top ten carry 5.2%. This TCR came from a man aged 40 to 70 with stage I lung adenocarcinoma. The chain is built from TRBV14 and TRBJ2-7, with 7 positions matching TRBD1. This specimen consisted of lung tumor tissue, obtained before any cancer treatment. The CDR3 sequence is CASSQVKGAFRVEQYF. Written as DNA, the CDR3 is TGTGCCAGCAGCCAAGTAAAGGGGGCGTTTCGAGTCGAGCAGTACTTC. Based on the CDR3 plus reference TRBV14 and TRBJ2-7, the full variable domain is EAGVTQFPSHSVIEKGQTVTLRCDPISGHDNLYWYRRVMGKEIKFLLHFVKESKQDESGMPNNRFLAERTGGTYSTLKVQPAELEDSGVYFCASSQVKGAFRVEQYFGPGTRLTVT.